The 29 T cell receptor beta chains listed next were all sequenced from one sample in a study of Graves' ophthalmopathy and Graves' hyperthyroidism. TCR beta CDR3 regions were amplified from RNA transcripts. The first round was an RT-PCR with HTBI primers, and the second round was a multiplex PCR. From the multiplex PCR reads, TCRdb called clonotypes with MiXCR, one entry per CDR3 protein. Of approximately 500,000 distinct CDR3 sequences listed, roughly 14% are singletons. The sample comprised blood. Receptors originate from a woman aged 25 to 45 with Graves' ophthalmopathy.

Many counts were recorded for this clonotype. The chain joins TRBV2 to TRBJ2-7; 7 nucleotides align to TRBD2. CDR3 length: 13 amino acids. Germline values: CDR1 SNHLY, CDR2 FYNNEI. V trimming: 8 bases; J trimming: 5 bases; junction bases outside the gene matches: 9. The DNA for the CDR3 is TGTGCCAGCTCCGATTGGACTAGACACGAGCAGTACTTC. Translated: CASSDWTRHEQYF.

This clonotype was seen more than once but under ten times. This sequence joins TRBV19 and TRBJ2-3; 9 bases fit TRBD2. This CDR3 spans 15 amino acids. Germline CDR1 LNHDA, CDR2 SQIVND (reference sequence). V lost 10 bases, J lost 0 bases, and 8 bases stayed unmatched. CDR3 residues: CATTSLAGSTDTQYF. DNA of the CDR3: TGTGCCACCACGAGCCTAGCGGGAAGCACAGATACGCAGTATTTT.

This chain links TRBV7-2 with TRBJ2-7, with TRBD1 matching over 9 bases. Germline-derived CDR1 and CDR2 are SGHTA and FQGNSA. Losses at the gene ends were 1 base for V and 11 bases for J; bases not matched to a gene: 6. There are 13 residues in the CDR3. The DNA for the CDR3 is TGTGCCAGCAGCTTAGAACAGGGGGCGACTAAGTACTTC. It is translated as CASSLEQGATKYF.

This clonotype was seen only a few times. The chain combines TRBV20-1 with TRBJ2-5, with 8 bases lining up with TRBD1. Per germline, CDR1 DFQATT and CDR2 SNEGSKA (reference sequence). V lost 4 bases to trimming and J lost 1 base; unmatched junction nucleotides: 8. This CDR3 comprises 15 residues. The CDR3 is CSAIPSDRGQETQYF. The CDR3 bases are TGCAGTGCTATACCGTCCGACAGGGGCCAAGAGACCCAGTACTTC.

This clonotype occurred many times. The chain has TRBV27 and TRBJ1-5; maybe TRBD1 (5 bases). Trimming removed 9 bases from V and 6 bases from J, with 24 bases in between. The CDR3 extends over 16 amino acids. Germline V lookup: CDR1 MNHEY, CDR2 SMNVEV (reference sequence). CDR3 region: CASRGREEPGGQPQHF. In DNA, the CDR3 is TGTGCCAGTCGCGGGAGGGAAGAACCCGGGGGTCAGCCCCAGCATTTT.

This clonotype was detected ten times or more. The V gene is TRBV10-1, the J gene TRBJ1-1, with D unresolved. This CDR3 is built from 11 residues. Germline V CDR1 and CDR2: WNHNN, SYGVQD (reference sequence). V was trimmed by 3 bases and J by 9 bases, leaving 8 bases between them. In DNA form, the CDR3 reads TGCGCCAGCAGTGATGAAGGTAAAGCTTTCTTT. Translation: CASSDEGKAFF.

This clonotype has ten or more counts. CDR3 DNA: TGTGCCAGCAGAGGGCTAGCGGGAGTGGATGAGCAGTACTTC. It codes for CASRGLAGVDEQYF. This chain uses TRBV28 with TRBJ2-7; TRBD2 matches at 10 bases. The trim removed 6 bases at V and 7 bases at J, leaving 9 bases unmatched. Per the germline V gene, CDR1 is MDHEN and CDR2 is SYDVKM. CDR3 size: 14 residues. The full variable domain, its missing parts supplied by reference TRBV28 and TRBJ2-7, is DVKVTQSSRYLVKRTGEKVFLECVQDMDHENMFWYRQDPGLGLRLIYFSYDVKMKEKGDIPEGYSVSREKKERFSLILESASTNQTSMYLCASRGLAGVDEQYFGPGTRLTVT.

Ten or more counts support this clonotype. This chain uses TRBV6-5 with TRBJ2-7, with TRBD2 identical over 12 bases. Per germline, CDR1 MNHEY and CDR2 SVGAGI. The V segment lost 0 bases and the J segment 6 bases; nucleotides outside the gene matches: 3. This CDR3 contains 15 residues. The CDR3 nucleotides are TGTGCCAGCAGTTACTCGACTAGCGGGAGCTTCGAGCAGTACTTC. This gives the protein CASSYSTSGSFEQYF.

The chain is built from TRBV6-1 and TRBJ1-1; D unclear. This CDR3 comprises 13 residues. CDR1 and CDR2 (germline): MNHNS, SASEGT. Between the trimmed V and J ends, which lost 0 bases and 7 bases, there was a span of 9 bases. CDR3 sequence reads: CASSEAWQYEAFF. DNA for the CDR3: TGTGCCAGCAGTGAAGCGTGGCAGTATGAAGCTTTCTTT.

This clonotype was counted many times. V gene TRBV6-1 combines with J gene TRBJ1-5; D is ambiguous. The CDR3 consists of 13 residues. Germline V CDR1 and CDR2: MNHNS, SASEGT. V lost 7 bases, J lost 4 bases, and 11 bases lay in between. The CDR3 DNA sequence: TGTGCCAGCAACACCAATCTGAATCAGCCCCAGCATTTT. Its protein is CASNTNLNQPQHF.

This chain's CDR3 is CASSNHRGSFYEQYF. For the CDR3, the DNA is TGTGCCAGCAGCAACCACCGCGGGTCCTTCTACGAGCAGTACTTC. The chain recombines TRBV6-1 with TRBJ2-7; possible D gene TRBD2, 5 bases. Germline assignment: CDR1 MNHNS and CDR2 SASEGT. V shed 6 bases and J shed 3 bases, with 18 bases lying between them. The CDR3 is 15 residues long.

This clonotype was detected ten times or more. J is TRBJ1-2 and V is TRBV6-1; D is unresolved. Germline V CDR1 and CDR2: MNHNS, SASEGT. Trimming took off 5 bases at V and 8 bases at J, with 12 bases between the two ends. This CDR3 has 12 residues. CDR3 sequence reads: CASSSRTGGYTF. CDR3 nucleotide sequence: TGTGCCAGCAGTAGCCGGACGGGAGGCTACACCTTC.

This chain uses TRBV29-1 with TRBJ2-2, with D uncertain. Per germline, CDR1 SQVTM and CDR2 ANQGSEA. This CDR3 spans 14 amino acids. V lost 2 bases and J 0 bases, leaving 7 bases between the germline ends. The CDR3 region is CSVEITANTGELFF. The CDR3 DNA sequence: TGCAGCGTTGAAATCACCGCGAACACCGGGGAGCTGTTTTTT.

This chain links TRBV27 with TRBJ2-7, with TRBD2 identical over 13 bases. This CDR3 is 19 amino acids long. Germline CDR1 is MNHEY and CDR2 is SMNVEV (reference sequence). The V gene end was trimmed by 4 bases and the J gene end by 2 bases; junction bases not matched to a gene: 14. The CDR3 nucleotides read TGTGCCAGCAGTTCAAATATGGGGGGTACTAGCGGGGGGGCCTACGAGCAGTACTTC. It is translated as CASSSNMGGTSGGAYEQYF.

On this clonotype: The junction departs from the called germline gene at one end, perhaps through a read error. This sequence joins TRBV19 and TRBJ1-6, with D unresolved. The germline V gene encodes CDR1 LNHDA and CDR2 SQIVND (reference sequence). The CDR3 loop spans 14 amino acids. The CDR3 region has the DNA TGTGCCAGTAGTACCGCCGGGGATAATTCACACCTCCACTTT. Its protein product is CASSTAGDNSHLHF.

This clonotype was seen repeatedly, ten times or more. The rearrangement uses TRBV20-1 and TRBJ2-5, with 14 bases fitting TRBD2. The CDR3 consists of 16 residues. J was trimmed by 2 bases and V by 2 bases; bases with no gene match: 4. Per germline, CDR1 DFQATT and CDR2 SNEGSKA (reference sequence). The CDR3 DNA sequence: TGCAGTGCTAGATCTAGGACTAGCGGGGGGCAAGAGACCCAGTACTTC. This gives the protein CSARSRTSGGQETQYF.

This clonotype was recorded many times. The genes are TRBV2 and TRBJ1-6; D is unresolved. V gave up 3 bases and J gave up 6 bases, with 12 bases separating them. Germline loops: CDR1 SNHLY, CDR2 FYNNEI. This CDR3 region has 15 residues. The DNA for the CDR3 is TGTGCCAGCAGTGACGACGGACGGCTTAATTCACCCCTCCACTTT. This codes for CASSDDGRLNSPLHF.

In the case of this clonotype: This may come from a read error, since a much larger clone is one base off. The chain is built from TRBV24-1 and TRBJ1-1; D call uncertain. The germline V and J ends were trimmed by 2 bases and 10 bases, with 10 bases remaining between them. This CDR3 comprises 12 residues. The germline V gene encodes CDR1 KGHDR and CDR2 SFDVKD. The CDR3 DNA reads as TGTGCCACCAGTGATTCCTCTAAAGGAGCTTTCTTT. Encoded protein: CATSDSSKGAFF.

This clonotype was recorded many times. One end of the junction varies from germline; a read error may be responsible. The CDR3 loop reads CASRPGLGEQCF. CDR3 nucleotide sequence: TGTGCCAGCAGACCTGGACTGGGAGAGCAGTGCTTC. The chain couples TRBV12-3 or TRBV12-4 to TRBJ2-7; TRBD2 is a possible D gene (5 bases). The CDR3 runs to 12 residues.

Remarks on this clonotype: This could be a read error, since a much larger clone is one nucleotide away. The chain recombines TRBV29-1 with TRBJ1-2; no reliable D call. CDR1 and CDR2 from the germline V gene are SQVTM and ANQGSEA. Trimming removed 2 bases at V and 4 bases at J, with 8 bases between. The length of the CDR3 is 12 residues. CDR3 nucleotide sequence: TGCAGCGTTGAAACCAGAAGCTATGGCTACACCTTC. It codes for CSVETRSYGYTF.

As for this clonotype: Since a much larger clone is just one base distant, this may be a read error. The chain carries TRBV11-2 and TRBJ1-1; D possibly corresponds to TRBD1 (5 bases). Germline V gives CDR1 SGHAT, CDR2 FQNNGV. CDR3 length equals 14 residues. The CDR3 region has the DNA TGTGCCAGCAGCTTATTGGGGGATAGCACTGAAGCTTGCTTT. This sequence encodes CASSLLGDSTEACF.

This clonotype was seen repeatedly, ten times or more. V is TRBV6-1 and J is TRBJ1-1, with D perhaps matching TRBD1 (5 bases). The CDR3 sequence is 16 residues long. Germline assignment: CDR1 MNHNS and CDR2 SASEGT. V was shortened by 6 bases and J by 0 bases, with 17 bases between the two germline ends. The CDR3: CASRPRGEAMNTEAFF. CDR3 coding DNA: TGTGCCAGCAGGCCCCGGGGGGAGGCCATGAACACTGAAGCTTTCTTT.

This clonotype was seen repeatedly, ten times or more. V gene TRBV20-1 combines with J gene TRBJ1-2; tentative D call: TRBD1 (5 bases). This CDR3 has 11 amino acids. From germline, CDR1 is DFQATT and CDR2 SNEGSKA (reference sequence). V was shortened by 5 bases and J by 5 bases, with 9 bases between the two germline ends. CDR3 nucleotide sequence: TGCAGTGCTTTGACAGCTTATGGCTACACCTTC. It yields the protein CSALTAYGYTF.

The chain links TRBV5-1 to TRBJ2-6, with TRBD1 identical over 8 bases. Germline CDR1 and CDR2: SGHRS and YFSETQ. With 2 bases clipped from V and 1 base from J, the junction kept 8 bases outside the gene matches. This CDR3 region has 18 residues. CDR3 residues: CASSFFGQGASGANVLTF. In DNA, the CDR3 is TGCGCCAGCAGCTTTTTCGGGCAGGGGGCATCTGGGGCCAACGTCCTGACTTTC.

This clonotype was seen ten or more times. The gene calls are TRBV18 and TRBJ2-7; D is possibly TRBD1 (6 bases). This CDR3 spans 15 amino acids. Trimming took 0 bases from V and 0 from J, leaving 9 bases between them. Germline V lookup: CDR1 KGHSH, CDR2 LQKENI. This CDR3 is CASSPPDRSSYEQYF. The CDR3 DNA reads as TGTGCCAGCTCACCACCAGACAGGAGCTCCTACGAGCAGTACTTC.

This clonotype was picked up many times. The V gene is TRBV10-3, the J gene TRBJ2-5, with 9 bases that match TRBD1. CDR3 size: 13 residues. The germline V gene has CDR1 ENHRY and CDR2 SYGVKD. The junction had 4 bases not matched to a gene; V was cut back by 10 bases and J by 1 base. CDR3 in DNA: TGTGCCACTTCGGGACAGGGCCAAGAGACCCAGTACTTC. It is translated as CATSGQGQETQYF.

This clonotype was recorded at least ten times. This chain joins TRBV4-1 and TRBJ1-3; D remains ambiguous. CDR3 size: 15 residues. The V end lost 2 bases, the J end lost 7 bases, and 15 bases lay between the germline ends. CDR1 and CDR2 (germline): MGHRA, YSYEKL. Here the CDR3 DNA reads TGCGCCAGCAGCCAATTACTCGGACGTGGGAACACCATATATTTT. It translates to CASSQLLGRGNTIYF.

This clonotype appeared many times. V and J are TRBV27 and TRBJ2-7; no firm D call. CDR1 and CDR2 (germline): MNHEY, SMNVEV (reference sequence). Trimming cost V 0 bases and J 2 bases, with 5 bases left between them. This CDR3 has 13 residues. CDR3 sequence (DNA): TGTGCCAGCAGTTTATCCTGGACCTACGAGCAGTACTTC. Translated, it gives CASSLSWTYEQYF.

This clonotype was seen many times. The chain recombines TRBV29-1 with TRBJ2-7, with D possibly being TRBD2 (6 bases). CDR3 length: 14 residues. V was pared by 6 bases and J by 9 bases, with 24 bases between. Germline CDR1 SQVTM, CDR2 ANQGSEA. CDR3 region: CSVWGGVGSKGQYF. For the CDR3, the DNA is TGCAGCGTCTGGGGCGGAGTCGGGAGTAAAGGGCAGTACTTC.